The 23 T cell receptor beta chains below come from one sample, sequenced in a study of OX40 agonist ivuxolimab in advanced cancers. Using immunoSEQ multiplex PCR, the repertoire was profiled, and TCRdb retains in-frame clones only, with some absent. This table holds roughly 66,000 clones, approximately 90% found once. The material sequenced was CD4+ or CD8+ T cells sorted from blood, taken in a trial of the OX40 agonist ivuxolimab. All receptors come from an adult with an advanced solid tumor such as melanoma, head and neck, liver or kidney cancer.

This sequence joins TRBV9 and TRBJ2-7; 11 bases fit TRBD2. The CDR3 has 20 amino acids. Trimming cost V 4 bases and J 2 bases; bases outside gene matches: 20. Germline CDR1 reads SGDLS; CDR2 reads YYNGEE. CDR3 region: CASSLGPGTSGGPGTYEQYF. In DNA, the CDR3 is TGTGCCAGCAGCCTGGGGCCCGGTACTAGCGGGGGACCGGGAACCTACGAGCAGTACTTC. Full variable domain (remainder filled in from reference TRBV9 and TRBJ2-7): DSGVTQTPKHLITATGQRVTLRCSPRSGDLSVYWYQQSLDQGLQFLIQYYNGEERAKGNILERFSAQQFPDLHSELNLSSLELGDSALYFCASSLGPGTSGGPGTYEQYFGPGTRLTVT.

The chain has TRBV27 and TRBJ2-7; the D gene is possibly TRBD1 (5 bases). Germline CDR1 and CDR2: MNHEY and SMNVEV (reference sequence). The CDR3 runs to 13 residues. V lost 3 bases and J 4 bases, leaving 10 bases between the germline ends. Written as DNA, the CDR3 is TGTGCCAGCAGTTTGTCCCGACAGTACGAGCAGTACTTC. Translated: CASSLSRQYEQYF.

The genes are TRBV7-9 and TRBJ2-2, with D hard to call. Trimming removed 4 bases at V and 4 bases at J, with 10 bases between. CDR1 and CDR2 (germline): SEHNR, FQNEAQ (reference sequence). The CDR3 loop spans 14 amino acids. The CDR3 sequence: CASSWEGLTGELFF. The DNA for the CDR3 is TGTGCCAGCAGCTGGGAAGGCCTCACCGGGGAGCTGTTTTTT.

This chain connects TRBV5-1 to TRBJ1-1; D not certain. This CDR3 has 12 residues. V lost 8 bases to trimming and J lost 4 bases, with 12 bases between them. Germline V gene sequence: CDR1 SGHRS, CDR2 YFSETQ. The CDR3 reads CASKNSGTEAFF. CDR3 coding DNA: TGCGCCAGTAAAAACTCAGGCACTGAAGCTTTCTTT.

The chain is built from TRBV6-1 and TRBJ2-1, with D tentatively TRBD2 (5 bases). CDR3 size: 14 residues. V was pared by 6 bases and J by 0 bases, with 9 bases between. Germline assignment: CDR1 MNHNS and CDR2 SASEGT. The DNA of the CDR3 is TGTGCCAGCAGGGACTTCAGCTCCTACAATGAGCAGTTCTTC. Protein sequence: CASRDFSSYNEQFF.

J is TRBJ1-1 and V is TRBV28; 10 positions agree with TRBD1. Germline V gene sequence: CDR1 MDHEN, CDR2 SYDVKM. V shed 6 bases and J 8 bases; nucleotides not matched to a gene: 6. The CDR3 runs 13 residues. As DNA, the CDR3 is TGTGCCAGCAGCTCCTGGGACAGGGGCGAAGCTTTCTTT. Translated, it gives CASSSWDRGEAFF.

This clone was counted a few times. CDR3 coding DNA: TGTGCCAGCAGCTCACTAGCGGGAGCCAACAATGAGCAGTTCTTC. It specifies CASSSLAGANNEQFF. This sequence joins TRBV7-2 and TRBJ2-1; TRBD2 aligns across 11 bases. The CDR3 totals 15 residues. Germline CDR1 SGHTA, CDR2 FQGNSA. J lost 5 bases, V lost 4 bases, and 4 bases had no gene match. Combining the CDR3 with reference TRBV7-2 and TRBJ2-1 gives the whole variable domain GAGVSQSPSNKVTEKGKDVELRCDPISGHTALYWYRQSLGQGLEFLIYFQGNSAPDKSGLPSDRFSAERTGGSVSTLTIQRTQQEDSAVYLCASSSLAGANNEQFFGPGTRLTVL.

The chain is built from TRBV5-8 and TRBJ2-1; D possibly uses TRBD1 or TRBD2 (5 bases each). V was clipped by 0 bases and J by 6 bases, with 16 bases between them. This CDR3 is built from 16 residues. Germline CDR1 is SGHTS and CDR2 is YDEGEE. The CDR3 region is CASSLEHGAMPNEQFF. CDR3 DNA sequence: TGTGCCAGCAGCTTGGAGCACGGGGCTATGCCCAATGAGCAGTTCTTC.

This chain joins TRBV7-3 and TRBJ1-1, with 8 bases aligning to TRBD1. CDR1 and CDR2 (germline): SGHTA, FQGTGA. CDR3 length equals 15 residues. J lost 3 bases, V lost 5 bases, and 8 bases had no gene match. This chain's CDR3 is CASSAQGVGDTEAFF. Here the CDR3 DNA reads TGTGCCAGCAGCGCACAGGGGGTAGGGGACACTGAAGCTTTCTTT.

The chain links TRBV4-3 to TRBJ2-3; 10 bases fit TRBD2. The CDR3 totals 17 residues. From germline, CDR1 is LGHNA and CDR2 YSLEER. The trim removed 5 bases at V and 5 bases at J, leaving 13 bases unmatched. CDR3 sequence (DNA): TGCGCCAGCAGCGCACGACATAGCGGGGGGCTTGGAGATACGCAGTATTTT. Amino acids: CASSARHSGGLGDTQYF.

The rearrangement uses TRBV29-1 and TRBJ2-3; unclear D gene. Germline assignment: CDR1 SQVTM and CDR2 ANQGSEA. CDR3 length: 12 residues. V was clipped by 3 bases and J by 3 bases, with 7 bases between them. The CDR3 loop is CSVDKTTDTQYF. Here the CDR3 DNA reads TGCAGCGTTGATAAAACGACAGATACGCAGTATTTT.

The CDR3 nucleotides read TGTGCCAGTGGACAGTTCTTCCAAGAGACCCAGTACTTC. Protein: CASGQFFQETQYF. The chain uses TRBV19 and TRBJ2-5; possibly TRBD1 for D (6 bases). There are 13 residues in the CDR3. V lost 8 bases, J lost 1 base, and 11 bases lay in between. Germline CDR1 LNHDA, CDR2 SQIVND (reference sequence). The whole variable domain, remainder taken from reference TRBV19 and TRBJ2-5, is DGGITQSPKYLFRKEGQNVTLSCEQNLNHDAMYWYRQDPGQGLRLIYYSQIVNDFQKGDIAEGYSVSREKKESFPLTVTSAQKNPTAFYLCASGQFFQETQYFGPGTRLLVL.

The V gene is TRBV5-1, the J gene TRBJ2-1; no definite D call. The CDR3 runs 11 residues. Germline CDR1 SGHRS, CDR2 YFSETQ. The germline V and J ends were trimmed by 3 bases and 10 bases, with 8 bases remaining between them. CDR3 nucleotide sequence: TGCGCCAGCAGCTCTGGTGGGGAGCAGTTCTTC. Encoded protein: CASSSGGEQFF. Looking up the rest from reference TRBV5-1 and TRBJ2-1 gives the full variable domain: KAGVTQTPRYLIKTRGQQVTLSCSPISGHRSVSWYQQTPGQGLQFLFEYFSETQRNKGNFPGRFSGRQFSNSRSEMNVSTLELGDSALYLCASSSGGEQFFGPGTRLTVL.

The rearrangement joins TRBV19 to TRBJ2-3; D may be TRBD1 (6 bases). The germline CDR1 and CDR2 sequences are LNHDA and SQIVND (reference sequence). The ends were cut back, 6 bases at V and 2 bases at J, with 24 bases in the middle. CDR3 length equals 18 residues. This chain's CDR3 is CASRPKPGTRGYTDTQYF. The CDR3 DNA follows: TGTGCCAGTAGACCCAAGCCCGGGACACGGGGATACACAGATACGCAGTATTTT.

The rearrangement uses TRBV9 and TRBJ2-1; maybe TRBD1 (6 bases). With 4 bases removed from V and 0 bases from J, the gap between germline ends came to 14 bases. The CDR3 contains 16 residues. In germline, CDR1 is SGDLS, CDR2 YYNGEE. The CDR3 loop is CASSSTGTTSYNEQFF. DNA of the CDR3: TGTGCCAGCAGCTCCACCGGGACAACCTCCTACAATGAGCAGTTCTTC.

The chain is built from TRBV7-2 and TRBJ1-2, with TRBD1 matching over 9 bases. Germline assignment: CDR1 SGHTA and CDR2 FQGNSA. J gave up 5 bases and V 7 bases, and 5 bases lay outside the gene matches. CDR3 size: 13 residues. Here the CDR3 DNA reads TGTGCCAGCAACTCCGGACAGGGGTATGGCTACACCTTC. The encoded protein is CASNSGQGYGYTF.

The V call is TRBV7-2, the J call TRBJ1-2; D might be TRBD1 (6 bases). This CDR3 is built from 14 residues. Looked up from germline, CDR1 is SGHTA and CDR2 is FQGNSA. V was cut by 3 bases and J by 3 bases, with 11 bases left in between. DNA for the CDR3: TGTGCCAGCAGCTTCCCGACAGGATACTATGGCTACACCTTC. This translates into CASSFPTGYYGYTF.

The chain links TRBV6-1 to TRBJ1-5, with D hard to call. Germline assignment: CDR1 MNHNS and CDR2 SASEGT. This CDR3 has 15 residues. Trimming cost V 3 bases and J 1 base, with 10 bases left between them. The CDR3 coding sequence is TGTGCCAGCAGTGACGGACGAGTAAGCAATCAGCCCCAGCATTTT. Protein: CASSDGRVSNQPQHF.

J is TRBJ2-5 and V is TRBV6-6, with 13 bases identical to TRBD2. Germline assignment: CDR1 MNHNY and CDR2 SVGAGI (reference sequence). With V trimmed by 7 bases and J by 4 bases, 6 bases remained unmatched. The CDR3 length is 15 residues. The CDR3 DNA reads as TGTGCCAGCACCTTGACTAGCGGGAGGTTAGAGACCCAGTACTTC. Its protein is CASTLTSGRLETQYF.

V and J are TRBV6-1 and TRBJ2-7; 7 bases align to TRBD1. CDR3 length: 15 residues. Germline V gene lookup returns CDR1 MNHNS and CDR2 SASEGT. After removal of 6 bases from V and 2 bases from J, the junction contained 10 bases not matched to a gene. In DNA, the CDR3 is TGTGCCAGCAGCCGAACCGACAGGGAGACCTACGAGCAGTACTTC. It codes for CASSRTDRETYEQYF.

This rearrangement joins TRBV19 to TRBJ2-6; D is unclear. The CDR3 runs 18 residues. The V gene's germline CDR1 is LNHDA and CDR2 SQIVND (reference sequence). V dropped 7 bases and J dropped 2 bases, with 21 bases sitting between them. CDR3 in DNA: TGTGCCAGTACCCTCCGGGCGGAAATTATGGCTGGGGCCAACGTCCTGACTTTC. Encoded protein: CASTLRAEIMAGANVLTF.

J is TRBJ2-7 and V is TRBV5-1, with 8 bases matching TRBD2. CDR1 and CDR2 (germline): SGHRS, YFSETQ. J was trimmed by 3 bases and V by 4 bases; bases with no gene match: 12. This CDR3 region has 16 residues. Here the CDR3 reads CASSLASSGGIYEQYF. CDR3 DNA: TGCGCCAGCAGCCTGGCATCCTCGGGAGGGATCTACGAGCAGTACTTC. Supplemented by reference TRBV5-1 and TRBJ2-7, the full variable domain reads KAGVTQTPRYLIKTRGQQVTLSCSPISGHRSVSWYQQTPGQGLQFLFEYFSETQRNKGNFPGRFSGRQFSNSRSEMNVSTLELGDSALYLCASSLASSGGIYEQYFGPGTRLTVT.

J is TRBJ2-5 and V is TRBV7-9; 8 bases align to TRBD1. J lost 4 bases, V lost 5 bases, and 6 bases had no gene match. The CDR3 loop spans 14 amino acids. CDR1 is SEHNR, CDR2 FQNEAQ, per germline (reference sequence). The CDR3 is CASSLTGGRETQYF. CDR3 coding DNA: TGTGCCAGCAGCCTAACAGGGGGACGAGAGACCCAGTACTTC.